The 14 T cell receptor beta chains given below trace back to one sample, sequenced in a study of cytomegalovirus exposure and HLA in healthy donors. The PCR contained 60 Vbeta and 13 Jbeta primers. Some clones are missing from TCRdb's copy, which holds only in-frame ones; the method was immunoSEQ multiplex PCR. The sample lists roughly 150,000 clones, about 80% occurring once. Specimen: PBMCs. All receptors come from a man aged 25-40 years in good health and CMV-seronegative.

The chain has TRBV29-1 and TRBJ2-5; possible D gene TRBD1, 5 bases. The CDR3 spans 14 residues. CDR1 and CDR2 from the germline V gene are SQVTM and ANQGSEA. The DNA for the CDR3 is TGCAGTTGCTCTCGGCAGGGCGTTTCGGAGACCCAGTACTTC. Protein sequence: CSCSRQGVSETQYF.

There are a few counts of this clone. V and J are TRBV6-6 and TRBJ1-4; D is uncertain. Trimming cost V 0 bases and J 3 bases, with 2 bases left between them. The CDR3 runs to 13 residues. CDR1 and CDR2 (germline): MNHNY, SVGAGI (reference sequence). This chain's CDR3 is CASSYSANEKLFF. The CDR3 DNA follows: TGTGCCAGCAGTTACTCCGCTAATGAAAAACTGTTTTTT.

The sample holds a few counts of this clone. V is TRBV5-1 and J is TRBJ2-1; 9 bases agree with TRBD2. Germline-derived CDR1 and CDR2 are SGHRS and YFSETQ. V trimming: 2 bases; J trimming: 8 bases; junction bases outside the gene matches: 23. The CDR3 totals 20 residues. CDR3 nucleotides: TGCGCCAGCAGCTTAAAGCACGGGGCCAGGGACGGCGGGAGGGCCTATGAGCAGTTCTTC. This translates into CASSLKHGARDGGRAYEQFF.

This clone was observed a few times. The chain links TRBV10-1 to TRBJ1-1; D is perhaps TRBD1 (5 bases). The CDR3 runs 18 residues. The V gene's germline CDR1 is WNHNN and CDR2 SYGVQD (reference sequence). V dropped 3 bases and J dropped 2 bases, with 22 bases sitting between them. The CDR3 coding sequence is TGCGCCAGCAGTGAAGGTTGGCAGGGTAAGGGCCGAAACACTGAAGCTTTCTTT. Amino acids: CASSEGWQGKGRNTEAFF.

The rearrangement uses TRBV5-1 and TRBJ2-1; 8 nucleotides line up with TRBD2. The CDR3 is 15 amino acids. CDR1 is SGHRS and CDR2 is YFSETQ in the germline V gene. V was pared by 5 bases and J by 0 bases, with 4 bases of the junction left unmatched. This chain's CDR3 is CASSISGDSYNEQFF. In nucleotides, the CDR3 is TGCGCCAGCAGTATTAGCGGGGACTCCTACAATGAGCAGTTCTTC.

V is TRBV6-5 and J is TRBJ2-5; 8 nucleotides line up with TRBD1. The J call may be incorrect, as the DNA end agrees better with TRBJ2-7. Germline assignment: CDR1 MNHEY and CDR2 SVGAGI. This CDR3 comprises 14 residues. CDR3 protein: CASIRSTGAYEQYF. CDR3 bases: TGTGCCAGCATCAGATCGACAGGGGCCTACGAGCAGTACTTC.

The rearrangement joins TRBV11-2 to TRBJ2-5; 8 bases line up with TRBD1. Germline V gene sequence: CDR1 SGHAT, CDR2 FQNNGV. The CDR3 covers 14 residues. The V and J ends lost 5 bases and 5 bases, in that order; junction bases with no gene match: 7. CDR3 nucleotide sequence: TGTGCCAGCAGCCGGGACAGGCTCTCGGAGACCCAGTACTTC. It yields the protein CASSRDRLSETQYF.

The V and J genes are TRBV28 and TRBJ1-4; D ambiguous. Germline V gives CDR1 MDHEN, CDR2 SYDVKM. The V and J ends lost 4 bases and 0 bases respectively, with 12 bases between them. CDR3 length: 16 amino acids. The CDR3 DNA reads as TGTGCCAGCAGTTCTGCGGAATATGCAACTAATGAAAAACTGTTTTTT. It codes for CASSSAEYATNEKLFF.

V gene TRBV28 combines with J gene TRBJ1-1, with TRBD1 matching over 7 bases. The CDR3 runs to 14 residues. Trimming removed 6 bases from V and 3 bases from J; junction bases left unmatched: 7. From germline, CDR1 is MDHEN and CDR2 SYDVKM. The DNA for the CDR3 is TGTGCCAGCAGCCGGGAGGGGGCGGACACTGAAGCTTTCTTT. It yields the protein CASSREGADTEAFF.

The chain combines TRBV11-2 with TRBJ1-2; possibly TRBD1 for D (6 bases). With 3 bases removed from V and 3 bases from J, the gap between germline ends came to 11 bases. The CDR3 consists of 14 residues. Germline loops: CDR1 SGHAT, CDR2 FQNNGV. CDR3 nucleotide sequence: TGTGCCAGCAGCTTGGGGGCTGTCGACTATGGCTACACCTTC. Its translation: CASSLGAVDYGYTF.

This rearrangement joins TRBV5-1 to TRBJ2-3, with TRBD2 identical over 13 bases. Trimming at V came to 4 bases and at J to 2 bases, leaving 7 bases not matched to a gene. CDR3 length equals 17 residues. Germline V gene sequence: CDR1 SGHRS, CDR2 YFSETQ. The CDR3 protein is CASSRKTSGGLTDTQYF. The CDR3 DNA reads TGCGCCAGCAGCCGTAAGACTAGCGGGGGGCTCACAGATACGCAGTATTTT.

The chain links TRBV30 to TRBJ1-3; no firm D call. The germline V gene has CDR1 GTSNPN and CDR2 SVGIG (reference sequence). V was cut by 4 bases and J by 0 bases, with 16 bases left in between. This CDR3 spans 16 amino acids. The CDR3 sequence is CAWNPPKPTSGNTIYF. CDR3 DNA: TGTGCCTGGAATCCCCCAAAACCTACCTCTGGAAACACCATATATTTT.

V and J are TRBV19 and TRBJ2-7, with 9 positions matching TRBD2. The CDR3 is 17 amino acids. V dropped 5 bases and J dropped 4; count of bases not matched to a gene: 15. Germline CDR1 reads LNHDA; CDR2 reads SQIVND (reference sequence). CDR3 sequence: CASSPRGGASGKYEQYF. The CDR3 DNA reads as TGTGCCAGTAGTCCCCGGGGAGGGGCTAGCGGGAAGTACGAGCAGTACTTC.

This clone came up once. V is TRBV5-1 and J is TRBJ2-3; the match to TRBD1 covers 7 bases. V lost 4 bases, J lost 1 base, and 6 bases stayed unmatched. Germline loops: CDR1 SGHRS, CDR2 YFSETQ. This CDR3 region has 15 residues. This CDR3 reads CASSPAGQGTDTQYF. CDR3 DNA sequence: TGCGCCAGCAGCCCCGCTGGACAGGGCACAGATACGCAGTATTTT.